What follows are 25 T cell receptor beta chains derived from one specimen sequenced in a study of shared clonotypes between healthy human individuals. Assay: immunoSEQ multiplex PCR; the TCRdb copy retains only in-frame clones and omits some. The sample shows a few million clones, 85% to 95% of them seen only once. The sequencing sample was made of naive CD4+ T cells from PBMCs. The subset is: CD45RA+ positively selected. These receptors were collected from a man aged 18 to 35 in good health. Some clones in this sample may be carry-over from other donors' samples.

The V call is TRBV7-8, the J call TRBJ2-3, with TRBD2 identical over 14 bases. V lost 5 bases and J lost 5; bases outside the gene matches: 9. The CDR3 has 17 amino acids. Per germline, CDR1 SGHVS and CDR2 FQNEAQ. DNA for the CDR3: TGTGCCAGCAGCCCGACTAGCGGGAGGGCCTATGGAGATACGCAGTATTTT. It translates to CASSPTSGRAYGDTQYF.

The V and J genes are TRBV5-5 and TRBJ2-5, with D tentatively TRBD1 or TRBD2 (5 bases each). V lost 5 bases, J lost 1 base, and 9 bases lay in between. This CDR3 spans 13 amino acids. In germline, CDR1 is SGHKS, CDR2 YYEKEE (reference sequence). CDR3 in DNA: TGTGCCAGCAGTCCCGGGGCCCAAGAGACCCAGTACTTC. Its protein product is CASSPGAQETQYF.

Points on this clone: Other DNA sequences of this sample code for an identical CDR3. The V and J genes are TRBV5-1 and TRBJ1-3; the D is unclear. Trimming pared 2 bases from V and 0 bases from J, leaving 9 bases between. Germline CDR1 SGHRS, CDR2 YFSETQ. The CDR3 loop spans 15 amino acids. The CDR3 DNA sequence: TGCGCCAGCAGCTTACTGGGATCCTCTGGAAACACCATATATTTT. It translates to CASSLLGSSGNTIYF.

The chain employs TRBV4-3 and TRBJ1-2, with D hard to call. The V end lost 6 bases, the J end lost 5 bases, and 13 bases lay between the germline ends. From germline, CDR1 is LGHNA and CDR2 YSLEER. The CDR3 sequence is 13 residues long. CDR3 residues: CASSPPGSYGYTF. CDR3 DNA: TGCGCCAGCAGTCCCCCTGGCTCTTATGGCTACACCTTC.

The chain links TRBV4-3 to TRBJ2-7; a weak D match, TRBD2 (5 bases). Germline CDR1 is LGHNA and CDR2 is YSLEER. V lost 4 bases and J 4 bases, leaving 20 bases between the germline ends. There are 16 residues in the CDR3. CDR3 sequence: CASSPREGHRAYEQYF. The CDR3 DNA is TGCGCCAGCAGCCCTCGAGAGGGTCACCGGGCATACGAGCAGTACTTC.

The V call is TRBV28, the J call TRBJ1-2; 8 nucleotides match TRBD1. V dropped 6 bases and J dropped 4; count of bases not matched to a gene: 10. Per germline, CDR1 MDHEN and CDR2 SYDVKM. The CDR3 covers 15 residues. CDR3 in amino acids: CASSPRTGLGYGYTF. The CDR3 DNA sequence: TGTGCCAGCAGCCCCCGGACAGGGCTCGGCTATGGCTACACCTTC.

This clone was observed a single time. V is TRBV4-2 and J is TRBJ1-1; the match to TRBD1 covers 7 bases. Trimming cost V 3 bases and J 2 bases; bases outside gene matches: 6. This CDR3 comprises 15 residues. Germline CDR1 and CDR2: LGHNA and YNFKEQ. DNA for the CDR3: TGTGCCAGCAGCCATTCCAGGGGGGGTAACACTGAAGCTTTCTTT. Translated, it gives CASSHSRGGNTEAFF.

The chain recombines TRBV27 with TRBJ2-7, with TRBD2 matching over 9 bases. The CDR3 runs 15 residues. Germline V gene data show CDR1 as MNHEY and CDR2 as SMNVEV (reference sequence). The ends lost 10 bases at V and 5 bases at J; junction bases unmatched: 15. DNA of the CDR3: TGTGCCACACGAGGTGGAGCTAGCGGGGTGCACGAGCAGTACTTC. The encoded protein is CATRGGASGVHEQYF.

CDR3 sequence: CARRRSYEQYF. The DNA for the CDR3 is TGCGCCAGGCGGAGGTCCTACGAGCAGTACTTC. The chain recombines TRBV10-1 with TRBJ2-7; perhaps TRBD2 as D (5 bases). Between the trimmed V and J ends, which lost 9 bases and 1 base, there was a span of 7 bases. The CDR3 is 11 residues long. Germline V gene lookup returns CDR1 WNHNN and CDR2 SYGVQD (reference sequence).

V usage is TRBV6-1 and J usage is TRBJ2-7; 7 bases fit TRBD2. The CDR3 is 15 residues long. CDR1 MNHNS and CDR2 SASEGT come from the germline V gene. V shed 1 base and J 2 bases; nucleotides not matched to a gene: 5. DNA of the CDR3: TGTGCCAGCAGTGAAGGAGCGGGACCTACCTACGAGCAGTACTTC. This gives the protein CASSEGAGPTYEQYF.

This clone was observed a single time. This chain joins TRBV5-1 and TRBJ1-2; D remains ambiguous. Per the germline V gene, CDR1 is SGHRS and CDR2 is YFSETQ. This CDR3 is 13 amino acids long. V dropped 3 bases and J dropped 6 bases, with 12 bases sitting between them. The CDR3 nucleotides read TGCGCCAGCAGCTCGATGGGCCCAGATGGCTACACCTTC. Translated, it gives CASSSMGPDGYTF.

This sequence joins TRBV11-2 and TRBJ2-3; 10 nucleotides match TRBD2. Trimming cost V 6 bases and J 0 bases; bases outside gene matches: 0. This CDR3 spans 14 amino acids. Per germline, CDR1 SGHAT and CDR2 FQNNGV. The CDR3 spells CASRGLASTDTQYF. CDR3 nucleotide sequence: TGTGCCAGCAGGGGACTAGCGAGCACAGATACGCAGTATTTT.

J is TRBJ1-2 and V is TRBV29-1; D is possibly TRBD1 (5 bases). This CDR3 contains 16 residues. V lost 3 bases, J lost 2 bases, and 19 bases lay in between. Germline V lookup: CDR1 SQVTM, CDR2 ANQGSEA. The CDR3 reads CSVDPFRGGENYGYTF. The DNA of the CDR3 is TGCAGCGTTGACCCCTTTCGGGGCGGAGAAAACTATGGCTACACCTTC.

The chain uses TRBV18 and TRBJ1-5, with TRBD1 as a possible D gene (6 bases). V was pared by 6 bases and J by 4 bases, with 13 bases between. The germline V gene has CDR1 KGHSH and CDR2 LQKENI. This CDR3 has 14 amino acids. CDR3 sequence: CASSTAGVNQPQHF. CDR3 nucleotide sequence: TGTGCCAGCTCCACGGCAGGGGTAAATCAGCCCCAGCATTTT.

This sequence joins TRBV29-1 and TRBJ2-1, with TRBD2 matching 8 bases. The germline V gene has CDR1 SQVTM and CDR2 ANQGSEA. The CDR3 runs to 11 residues. Trimming removed 5 bases from V and 14 bases from J; junction bases left unmatched: 8. The CDR3: CSVRGGTREFF. CDR3 sequence (DNA): TGCAGCGTTAGGGGGGGGACTAGAGAGTTCTTC.

This chain joins TRBV18 and TRBJ1-2; a possible D gene is TRBD1 (5 bases). The ends were cut back, 8 bases at V and 5 bases at J, with 12 bases in the middle. This CDR3 is 12 amino acids long. CDR1 and CDR2 (germline): KGHSH, LQKENI. The CDR3 region has the DNA TGTGCCAGCGGGGGAGGATTTTATGGCTACACCTTC. Its protein product is CASGGGFYGYTF. The variable domain in full, with the rest retrieved from reference TRBV18 and TRBJ1-2, is NAGVMQNPRHLVRRRGQEARLRCSPMKGHSHVYWYRQLPEEGLKFMVYLQKENIIDESGMPKERFSAEFPKEGPSILRIQQVVRGDSAAYFCASGGGFYGYTFGSGTRLTVV.

Points on this clone: The sample contains more than one DNA sequence encoding this CDR3. The chain combines TRBV14 with TRBJ2-2; a weak D match, TRBD1 (6 bases). V was cut by 0 bases and J by 6 bases, with 17 bases left in between. This CDR3 has 17 amino acids. CDR1 is SGHDN and CDR2 is FVKESK in the germline V gene. The CDR3 is CASSQDSGTSGPGELFF. CDR3 bases: TGTGCCAGCAGCCAAGATTCCGGGACATCGGGGCCCGGGGAGCTGTTTTTT.

The rearrangement joins TRBV11-2 to TRBJ2-2, with D possibly matching TRBD1 (5 bases). V lost 1 base, J lost 0 bases, and 12 bases lay in between. Germline loops: CDR1 SGHAT, CDR2 FQNNGV. This CDR3 contains 17 residues. CDR3 coding DNA: TGTGCCAGCAGCTTAGGATGGGGCCTTACGAACACCGGGGAGCTGTTTTTT. Encoded protein: CASSLGWGLTNTGELFF.

V is TRBV5-6 and J is TRBJ2-5; the D gene could be TRBD1 or TRBD2 (5 bases each). V was shortened by 5 bases and J by 5 bases, with 10 bases between the two germline ends. Looked up from germline, CDR1 is SGHDT and CDR2 is YYEEEE. The CDR3 consists of 12 residues. The CDR3 loop is CASSRDGETQYF. In DNA form, the CDR3 reads TGTGCCAGCAGTAGGGACGGGGAGACCCAGTACTTC. Full variable domain (missing parts from reference TRBV5-6 and TRBJ2-5): DAGVTQSPTHLIKTRGQQVTLRCSPKSGHDTVSWYQQALGQGPQFIFQYYEEEERQRGNFPDRFSGHQFPNYSSELNVNALLLGDSALYLCASSRDGETQYFGPGTRLLVL.

This sequence joins TRBV27 and TRBJ2-7, with TRBD1 as a possible D gene (6 bases). Germline V lookup: CDR1 MNHEY, CDR2 SMNVEV (reference sequence). This CDR3 has 16 residues. The V gene lost 4 bases and the J gene lost 3 bases, with 19 bases spanning the gap. DNA for the CDR3: TGTGCCAGCAGTTCAACAGGGTTTAATCCCTACTACGAGCAGTACTTC. Amino acid sequence: CASSSTGFNPYYEQYF.

The chain joins TRBV4-1 to TRBJ2-7, with 7 positions matching TRBD2. V lost 1 base, J lost 3 bases, and 9 bases stayed unmatched. The CDR3 is 16 amino acids. Germline V gene data show CDR1 as MGHRA and CDR2 as YSYEKL. CDR3 protein: CASSQGWAGEGYEQYF. The CDR3 coding sequence is TGCGCCAGCAGCCAAGGTTGGGCGGGGGAAGGCTACGAGCAGTACTTC.

This chain uses TRBV4-1 with TRBJ2-3; D may be TRBD2 (6 bases). The CDR3 consists of 14 residues. V shed 1 base and J shed 4 bases, with 9 bases lying between them. Looked up from germline, CDR1 is MGHRA and CDR2 is YSYEKL. The CDR3 region is CASSQGTMPDTQYF. The CDR3 region has the DNA TGCGCCAGCAGCCAAGGGACTATGCCAGATACGCAGTATTTT.

The rearrangement uses TRBV6-5 and TRBJ1-1; possibly TRBD1 for D (6 bases). Deletions cut 11 bases from V and 0 bases from J, with 16 bases between. There are 14 residues in the CDR3. The germline gives CDR1 MNHEY, CDR2 SVGAGI. The CDR3 spells CAAGQHYMNTEAFF. CDR3 nucleotides: TGTGCCGCCGGACAGCACTACATGAACACTGAAGCTTTCTTT.

The chain carries TRBV5-4 and TRBJ2-5; a possible D gene is TRBD2 (6 bases). Germline values: CDR1 SGHNT, CDR2 YYREEE (reference sequence). This CDR3 contains 14 residues. Trimming cost V 0 bases and J 4 bases, with 10 bases left between them. CDR3 region: CASSLVSGAETQYF. The CDR3 DNA follows: TGTGCCAGCAGCTTGGTTTCGGGAGCAGAGACCCAGTACTTC.

This clone was recorded once. This sample includes further DNA sequences coding for the same CDR3. The chain joins TRBV11-2 to TRBJ2-7; TRBD2 matches at 7 bases. V was clipped by 4 bases and J by 4 bases; unmatched bases: 13. Germline CDR1 is SGHAT and CDR2 is FQNNGV. This CDR3 has 16 residues. CDR3: CASSSRLAGPSYEQYF. The DNA for the CDR3 is TGTGCCAGCAGCTCCCGACTAGCAGGACCGTCTTACGAGCAGTACTTC.